These 32 T cell receptor beta chains were all obtained from the same sample, sequenced in a study of blood T cell repertoires in COVID-19. Some clones are missing from TCRdb's copy, which holds only in-frame ones; the method was immunoSEQ multiplex PCR. The table has under 200,000 clones, less than 90% seen once; the top ten hold roughly 13%. The sequenced material came from peripheral blood. All receptors derive from a man younger than 30 with active or convalescent COVID-19.

This clone was seen many times. In nucleotides, the CDR3 is TGTGCCAGTACGAACAGAAGGAACACTGAAGCTTTCTTT. Its translation: CASTNRRNTEAFF. The chain joins TRBV19 to TRBJ1-1, with D unclear. The germline V gene encodes CDR1 LNHDA and CDR2 SQIVND (reference sequence). V was shortened by 7 bases and J by 1 base, with 10 bases between the two germline ends. The CDR3 runs to 13 residues.

The V call is TRBV6-5, the J call TRBJ1-6; 9 bases agree with TRBD1. The trim removed 5 bases at V and 9 bases at J, leaving 5 bases unmatched. Per the germline V gene, CDR1 is MNHEY and CDR2 is SVGAGI. The CDR3 totals 14 residues. The DNA of the CDR3 is TGTGCCAGCAGTAGGGACAGGGTCGTTTCACCCCTCCACTTT. It specifies CASSRDRVVSPLHF.

The chain employs TRBV6-5 and TRBJ2-7; 8 bases fit TRBD2. The CDR3 is made up of 14 amino acids. CDR1 is MNHEY and CDR2 is SVGAGI in the germline V gene. Germline trimming cut 5 bases from V and 2 bases from J; bases unmatched to any gene: 5. CDR3 protein: CASSPGGFTYEQYF. The CDR3 DNA reads as TGTGCCAGCAGTCCGGGGGGGTTTACCTACGAGCAGTACTTC.

This sequence joins TRBV11-2 and TRBJ1-2; D perhaps matches TRBD1 (5 bases). This CDR3 is built from 14 residues. Germline CDR1 is SGHAT and CDR2 is FQNNGV. V lost 5 bases and J 0 bases, leaving 10 bases between the germline ends. The CDR3 loop reads CASSLREANYGYTF. As DNA, the CDR3 is TGTGCCAGCAGCCTCAGGGAGGCTAACTATGGCTACACCTTC. The variable domain in full, completed from reference TRBV11-2 and TRBJ1-2, reads EAGVAQSPRYKIIEKRQSVAFWCNPISGHATLYWYQQILGQGPKLLIQFQNNGVVDDSQLPKDRFSAERLKGVDSTLKIQPAKLEDSAVYLCASSLREANYGYTFGSGTRLTVV.

The chain recombines TRBV6-5 with TRBJ1-2, with TRBD1 matching over 11 bases. Unmatched junction bases numbered 0, after V lost 2 bases and J lost 4 bases. This CDR3 comprises 14 residues. Looked up from germline, CDR1 is MNHEY and CDR2 is SVGAGI. CDR3 in amino acids: CASSYGQGAYGYTF. CDR3 DNA sequence: TGTGCCAGCAGTTACGGACAGGGGGCCTATGGCTACACCTTC.

J is TRBJ2-3 and V is TRBV3-1 (or the pseudogene TRBV3-2); 12 bases agree with TRBD2. J was trimmed by 5 bases and V by 4 bases; bases with no gene match: 7. Germline loops: CDR1 LGHDT, CDR2 YNNKEL (reference sequence). The CDR3 has 16 residues. CDR3 nucleotides: TGTGCCAGCAGCCTTCTAGCGGGGGGGCCCCTAGATACGCAGTATTTT. Translation: CASSLLAGGPLDTQYF.

This chain links TRBV7-2 with TRBJ2-7; 8 bases match TRBD2. V lost 0 bases to trimming and J lost 5 bases; unmatched junction nucleotides: 9. Germline V gene data show CDR1 as SGHTA and CDR2 as FQGNSA. The CDR3 is 16 residues long. The CDR3 loop reads CASSLARGTRVDEQYF. DNA of the CDR3: TGTGCCAGCAGCTTAGCAAGGGGGACTAGGGTAGACGAGCAGTACTTC.

V is TRBV19 and J is TRBJ2-1; the match to TRBD1 covers 7 bases. CDR1 LNHDA and CDR2 SQIVND come from the germline V gene (reference sequence). V gave up 7 bases and J gave up 8 bases; unmatched junction bases: 17. The CDR3 contains 16 residues. Here the CDR3 reads CASNHPRSGTDYEQFF. CDR3 nucleotide sequence: TGTGCCAGTAACCACCCCCGTTCCGGGACAGACTATGAGCAGTTCTTC.

This clone is a singleton in its sample. The V call is TRBV4-1, the J call TRBJ2-4; 11 bases map to TRBD2. Germline CDR1 MGHRA, CDR2 YSYEKL. This CDR3 has 17 amino acids. V shed 1 base and J 8 bases; nucleotides not matched to a gene: 10. CDR3 amino acids: CASSQVFSGRAGDIQYF. As DNA, the CDR3 is TGCGCCAGCAGCCAAGTTTTTAGCGGGAGGGCCGGGGACATTCAGTACTTC.

The chain employs TRBV10-1 and TRBJ2-3; the match to TRBD2 covers 12 bases. The CDR3 loop spans 14 amino acids. CDR1 WNHNN and CDR2 SYGVQD come from the germline V gene (reference sequence). V was pared by 8 bases and J by 0 bases, with 0 bases of the junction left unmatched. For the CDR3, the DNA is TGCGCCAGCGGGACTAGCGGGAGCACAGATACGCAGTATTTT. Protein sequence: CASGTSGSTDTQYF.

The chain combines TRBV19 with TRBJ2-7, with D maybe TRBD2 (5 bases). The CDR3 has 14 amino acids. Looked up from germline, CDR1 is LNHDA and CDR2 is SQIVND (reference sequence). Trimming took off 6 bases at V and 3 bases at J, with 15 bases between the two ends. The CDR3 bases are TGTGCCAGTAGCCCCACGGGAAGGCGCTACGAGCAGTACTTC. This sequence encodes CASSPTGRRYEQYF.

This rearrangement joins TRBV7-2 to TRBJ2-5, with D possibly TRBD2 on 6 matching bases. This CDR3 contains 17 residues. Germline V lookup: CDR1 SGHTA, CDR2 FQGNSA. V was cut by 6 bases and J by 1 base, with 21 bases left in between. CDR3 amino acids: CASSPHPPGAAQETQYF. CDR3 sequence (DNA): TGTGCCAGCAGTCCACACCCTCCGGGAGCGGCCCAAGAGACCCAGTACTTC.

This clone is a singleton in its sample. This chain links TRBV18 with TRBJ2-4; D may be TRBD1 (6 bases). V lost 3 bases to trimming and J lost 8 bases, with 11 bases between them. The germline V gene encodes CDR1 KGHSH and CDR2 LQKENI. The CDR3 is made up of 13 amino acids. CDR3 sequence (DNA): TGTGCCAGCTCACCGAACAGGGACGACATTCAGTACTTC. It specifies CASSPNRDDIQYF.

The chain employs TRBV5-1 and TRBJ2-3; 7 positions agree with TRBD2. Losses at the gene ends were 5 bases for V and 3 bases for J; bases not matched to a gene: 12. Germline lookup yields CDR1 SGHRS and CDR2 YFSETQ. The CDR3 consists of 16 residues. CDR3: CASRVFWAGVTDTQYF. The CDR3 DNA sequence: TGCGCCAGCAGGGTCTTTTGGGCGGGGGTAACAGATACGCAGTATTTT.

This chain connects TRBV29-1 to TRBJ1-4; 9 nucleotides agree with TRBD1. This CDR3 spans 11 amino acids. Trimming at V came to 7 bases and at J to 11 bases, leaving 5 bases not matched to a gene. Germline V gives CDR1 SQVTM, CDR2 ANQGSEA. This CDR3 is CSDPQGAKLFF. The CDR3 DNA follows: TGCAGCGACCCACAGGGGGCGAAACTGTTTTTT.

This clone was seen only once. This chain links TRBV5-6 with TRBJ2-1, with D maybe TRBD1 (6 bases). Trimming pared 2 bases from V and 5 bases from J, leaving 11 bases between. CDR1 is SGHDT, CDR2 YYEEEE, per germline. This CDR3 is 14 amino acids long. CDR3 coding DNA: TGTGCCAGCAGCTTCTGGACAGACCACAATGAGCAGTTCTTC. Its translation is CASSFWTDHNEQFF.

The chain joins TRBV9 to TRBJ2-1; 7 bases align to TRBD1. This CDR3 has 15 amino acids. With V trimmed by 3 bases and J by 8 bases, 11 bases remained unmatched. Germline V gene lookup returns CDR1 SGDLS and CDR2 YYNGEE. In DNA form, the CDR3 reads TGTGCCAGCAGCGCCCAGGACAGGTTTTTGGATGAGCAGTTCTTC. Translating gives CASSAQDRFLDEQFF.

The chain couples TRBV2 to TRBJ1-1; 7 positions match TRBD1. This CDR3 region has 14 residues. Germline CDR1 SNHLY, CDR2 FYNNEI. With 5 bases clipped from V and 0 bases from J, the junction kept 3 bases outside the gene matches. CDR3 sequence (DNA): TGTGCCAGCAGTCAACAGGGGATGAACACTGAAGCTTTCTTT. Protein sequence: CASSQQGMNTEAFF. Variable domain in full (rest from reference TRBV2 and TRBJ1-1): EPEVTQTPSHQVTQMGQEVILRCVPISNHLYFYWYRQILGQKVEFLVSFYNNEISEKSEIFDDQFSVERPDGSNFTLKIRSTKLEDSAMYFCASSQQGMNTEAFFGQGTRLTVV.

The gene calls are TRBV27 and TRBJ1-5; perhaps TRBD1 as D (6 bases). Trimming removed 5 bases at V and 1 base at J, with 12 bases between. CDR1 is MNHEY, CDR2 SMNVEV, per germline (reference sequence). The CDR3 sequence is 15 residues long. The CDR3 DNA is TGTGCCAGCAGTAATGGGCAGGGGAGCAATCAGCCCCAGCATTTT. It translates to CASSNGQGSNQPQHF.

V and J are TRBV6-5 and TRBJ1-2; D perhaps matches TRBD1 (5 bases). Looked up from germline, CDR1 is MNHEY and CDR2 is SVGAGI. CDR3 size: 16 residues. Trimming shortened V by 4 bases and J by 2 bases, and 17 bases separated the two germline ends. In DNA form, the CDR3 reads TGTGCCAGCAGTTTCTCGGGGGAGGGGCCAAACTATGGCTACACCTTC. The encoded protein is CASSFSGEGPNYGYTF.

The V call is TRBV18, the J call TRBJ2-3; 10 bases map to TRBD2. Germline lookup yields CDR1 KGHSH and CDR2 LQKENI. The CDR3 has 15 amino acids. V gave up 2 bases and J gave up 1 base; unmatched junction bases: 0. The CDR3 DNA sequence: TGTGCCAGCTCACCAAGCGGGAGGGGCACAGATACGCAGTATTTT. Translating gives CASSPSGRGTDTQYF.

The chain combines TRBV9 with TRBJ1-6; TRBD1 matches 7 bases. The germline V gene encodes CDR1 SGDLS and CDR2 YYNGEE. Unmatched junction bases numbered 6, after V lost 3 bases and J lost 9 bases. CDR3 length equals 14 residues. CDR3 sequence reads: CASSDRQGISPLHF. CDR3 bases: TGTGCCAGCAGCGACAGACAGGGAATTTCACCCCTCCACTTT.

At least ten counts were recorded for this clone. The chain joins TRBV5-4 to TRBJ2-1, with a weak D call TRBD2 (6 bases). Germline assignment: CDR1 SGHNT and CDR2 YYREEE (reference sequence). Trimming pared 0 bases from V and 7 bases from J, leaving 14 bases between. The CDR3 spans 15 residues. The CDR3 DNA reads as TGTGCCAGCAGCTTGGGGGCGGGACCCGGGAATGAGCAGTTCTTC. Its protein product is CASSLGAGPGNEQFF.

V usage is TRBV19 and J usage is TRBJ2-1, with 9 bases lining up with TRBD2. The trim removed 1 base at V and 8 bases at J, leaving 12 bases unmatched. Germline V gene data show CDR1 as LNHDA and CDR2 as SQIVND (reference sequence). The CDR3 runs 17 residues. CDR3 sequence: CASSIVERREGLYEQFF. The CDR3 DNA sequence: TGTGCCAGTAGTATAGTTGAAAGGCGGGAGGGCCTCTATGAGCAGTTCTTC.

The chain combines TRBV28 with TRBJ2-6; D is unclear. V was trimmed by 3 bases and J by 0 bases, leaving 6 bases between them. CDR3 size: 15 residues. In germline, CDR1 is MDHEN, CDR2 SYDVKM. CDR3 sequence (DNA): TGTGCCAGCAGTTTTTCCGGCTCTGGGGCCAACGTCCTGACTTTC. This sequence encodes CASSFSGSGANVLTF.

The J gene is TRBJ2-7, the V gene TRBV7-3, with 7 bases that match TRBD2. Germline CDR1 SGHTA, CDR2 FQGTGA. After removal of 2 bases from V and 3 bases from J, the junction contained 7 bases not matched to a gene. The CDR3 runs 15 residues. The CDR3 bases are TGTGCCAGCAGCTTACATGGGACTACAGACTACGAGCAGTACTTC. Translation: CASSLHGTTDYEQYF.

V gene TRBV19 combines with J gene TRBJ1-5; no firm D call. Germline V gene sequence: CDR1 LNHDA, CDR2 SQIVND (reference sequence). Trimming shortened V by 3 bases and J by 1 base, and 22 bases separated the two germline ends. The CDR3 has 19 residues. This CDR3 reads CASSIGQARGYMSNQPQHF. The CDR3 nucleotides read TGTGCCAGTAGTATCGGGCAGGCGCGCGGGTATATGAGCAATCAGCCCCAGCATTTT.

The chain is built from TRBV11-2 and TRBJ1-3; 9 positions agree with TRBD1. Germline V gives CDR1 SGHAT, CDR2 FQNNGV. This CDR3 has 17 amino acids. The V and J ends lost 3 bases and 0 bases, in that order; junction bases with no gene match: 6. CDR3 in amino acids: CASSFAGTGSSGNTIYF. CDR3 in DNA: TGTGCCAGCAGCTTCGCCGGGACAGGGAGCTCTGGAAACACCATATATTTT.

V and J are TRBV6-5 and TRBJ2-5, with D maybe TRBD1 (6 bases). Trimming stripped 8 bases from V and 2 bases from J, with 12 bases between. Germline V gene lookup returns CDR1 MNHEY and CDR2 SVGAGI. The CDR3 covers 13 residues. The CDR3, as DNA: TGTGCCAGCCTATTGAGGGGGCAAGAGACCCAGTACTTC. Translation: CASLLRGQETQYF.

This chain uses TRBV29-1 with TRBJ1-5; a possible D gene is TRBD1 (5 bases). V lost 4 bases and J lost 7, with 14 bases in between. Per the germline V gene, CDR1 is SQVTM and CDR2 is ANQGSEA. The CDR3 has 13 residues. The CDR3: CSVVQGPYQPQHF. Written as DNA, the CDR3 is TGCAGCGTTGTTCAGGGTCCGTACCAGCCCCAGCATTTT.

This chain connects TRBV6-5 to TRBJ2-7; 10 nucleotides agree with TRBD1. Germline CDR1 MNHEY, CDR2 SVGAGI. Losses at the gene ends were 6 bases for V and 1 base for J; bases not matched to a gene: 6. The CDR3 contains 15 residues. CDR3 nucleotides: TGTGCCAGCAGACCGGACAGGGGGATTTCCTACGAGCAGTACTTC. The encoded protein is CASRPDRGISYEQYF.

This clone was observed a single time. The rearrangement joins TRBV4-2 to TRBJ1-1; a possible D gene is TRBD1 (5 bases). The CDR3 runs 15 residues. V lost 1 base, J lost 7 bases, and 16 bases lay in between. The V gene's germline CDR1 is LGHNA and CDR2 YNFKEQ. DNA of the CDR3: TGTGCCAGCAGCCAAGGGGGCAGCTTAAGAGGTGAAGCTTTCTTT. Amino acid sequence: CASSQGGSLRGEAFF.